The rows below give T cell receptor beta chains drawn from one sample of a study of T cell clonotyping in hematopoietic cell transplantation. TCRdb keeps only in-frame clones here, not all; method: immunoSEQ multiplex PCR. The sample consists of approximately 15,000 clones, over 65% of them appearing once. The sequencing used PBMCs, collected 100 days after allogeneic stem cell transplant. The receptors here all came from a male patient aged 55-69 years who had an allogeneic stem cell transplant from a related donor, so the T cells may come from the graft donor. Some clones in this sample may be carry-over from other donors' samples. Each CDR3 is given with its conserved first and last residue. D genes are given only for firm matches. Size is omitted from some rows. Given values are once, few, many or a class for expanded clones.

TRBV19	TRBJ2-5	once	.	CASSIQAASQETQYF	TGTGCCAGTAGTATTCAGGCAGCGTCCCAAGAGACCCAGTACTTC
TRBV2	TRBJ2-7	.	TRBD1	CASRDRAPDYEQYF	TGTGCCAGCAGGGACAGGGCGCCTGACTACGAGCAGTACTTC
TRBV19	TRBJ2-3	.	TRBD2	CASSINLAGGDYTQYF	TGTGCCAGTAGTATTAATCTAGCGGGGGGTGATTATACGCAGTATTTT
TRBV29-1	TRBJ2-7	.	TRBD1	CSVEVDRGPWQYF	TGCAGCGTTGAGGTAGACAGGGGGCCGTGGCAGTACTTC
TRBV10-3	TRBJ1-1	.	.	CAISERQVWMNTEAFF	TGTGCCATCAGTGAGCGACAGGTGTGGATGAACACTGAAGCTTTCTTT
TRBV2	TRBJ1-2	few	.	CASSFNDGYTF	TGTGCCAGCAGTTTTAACGATGGCTACACCTTC
TRBV19	TRBJ1-2	.	.	CASSIPGGVWNGYTF	TGTGCCAGTAGTATCCCGGGGGGGGTATGGAATGGCTACACCTTC
TRBV19	TRBJ1-5	few	.	CASSGKGGQPQHF	TGTGCCAGTAGTGGAAAGGGAGGACAGCCCCAGCATTTT
TRBV27	TRBJ1-6	.	.	CASSFQARSPLHF	TGTGCCAGCAGTTTCCAGGCACGGTCACCCCTCCACTTT
TRBV6-1	TRBJ1-1	.	TRBD1	CASSESGTVVEAFF	TGTGCCAGCAGTGAGTCAGGGACAGTAGTTGAAGCTTTCTTT
TRBV27	TRBJ2-2	.	.	CASSYELASSGELFF	TGTGCCAGCAGTTACGAGCTAGCTTCGTCCGGGGAGCTGTTTTTT
TRBV5-1	TRBJ2-1	.	.	CASSLGTSYNEQFF	TGCGCCAGCAGCTTGGGGACTTCCTACAATGAGCAGTTCTTC
TRBV6-1	TRBJ2-5	.	.	CASRPGGETQYF	TGTGCCAGCCGCCCCGGGGGAGAGACCCAGTACTTC
TRBV4-2	TRBJ2-5	.	.	CASSQSGGQGGTQYF	TGTGCCAGCAGCCAATCGGGGGGCCAGGGGGGGACCCAGTACTTC